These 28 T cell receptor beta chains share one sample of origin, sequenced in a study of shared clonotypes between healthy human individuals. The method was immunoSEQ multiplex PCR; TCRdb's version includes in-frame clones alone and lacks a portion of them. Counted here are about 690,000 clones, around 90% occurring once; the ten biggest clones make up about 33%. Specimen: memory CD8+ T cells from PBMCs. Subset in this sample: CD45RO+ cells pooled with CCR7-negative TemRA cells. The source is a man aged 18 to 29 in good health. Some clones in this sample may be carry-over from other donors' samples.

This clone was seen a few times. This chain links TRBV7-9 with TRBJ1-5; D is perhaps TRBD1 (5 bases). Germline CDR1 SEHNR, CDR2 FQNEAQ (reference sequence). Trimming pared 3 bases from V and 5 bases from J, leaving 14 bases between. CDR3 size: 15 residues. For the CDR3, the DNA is TGTGCCAGCAGCTTGGTGGGGGGAGAAGATCAGCCCCAGCATTTT. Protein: CASSLVGGEDQPQHF.

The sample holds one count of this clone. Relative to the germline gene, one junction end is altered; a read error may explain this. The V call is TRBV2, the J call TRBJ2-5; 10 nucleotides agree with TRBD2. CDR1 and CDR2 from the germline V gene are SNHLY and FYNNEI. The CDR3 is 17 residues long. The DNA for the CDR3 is TGTGCCAGCAGCGAAGGGAGCCTAGCGGGAGAGCAAGAGACCCAGTACTTC. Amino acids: CASSEGSLAGEQETQYF.

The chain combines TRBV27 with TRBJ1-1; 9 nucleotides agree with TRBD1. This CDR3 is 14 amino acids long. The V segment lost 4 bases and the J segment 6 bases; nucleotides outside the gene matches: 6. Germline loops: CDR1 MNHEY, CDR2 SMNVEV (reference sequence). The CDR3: CASSSGTGMAEAFF. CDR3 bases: TGTGCCAGCAGTTCCGGGACAGGGATGGCTGAAGCTTTCTTT.

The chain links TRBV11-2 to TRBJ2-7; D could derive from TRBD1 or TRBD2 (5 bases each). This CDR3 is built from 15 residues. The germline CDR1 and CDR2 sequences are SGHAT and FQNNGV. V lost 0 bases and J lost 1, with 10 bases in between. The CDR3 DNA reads TGTGCCAGCAGCTTAGATTACGAGGGGTCCTACGAGCAGTACTTC. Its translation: CASSLDYEGSYEQYF.

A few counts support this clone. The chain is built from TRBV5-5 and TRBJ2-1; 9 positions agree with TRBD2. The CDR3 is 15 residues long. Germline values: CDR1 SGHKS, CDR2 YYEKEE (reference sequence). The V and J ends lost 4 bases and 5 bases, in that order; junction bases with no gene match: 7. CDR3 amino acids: CASSLIAGAHNEQFF. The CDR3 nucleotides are TGTGCCAGCAGCCTGATAGCGGGAGCCCACAATGAGCAGTTCTTC.

The CDR3 here is CASSLQAAYEQYF. As DNA, the CDR3 is TGTGCCAGCAGTTTACAGGCGGCCTACGAGCAGTACTTC. V is TRBV27 and J is TRBJ2-7; D is undetermined. Trimming stripped 2 bases from V and 2 bases from J, with 7 bases between. CDR1 is MNHEY and CDR2 is SMNVEV in the germline V gene (reference sequence). The CDR3 length is 13 residues.

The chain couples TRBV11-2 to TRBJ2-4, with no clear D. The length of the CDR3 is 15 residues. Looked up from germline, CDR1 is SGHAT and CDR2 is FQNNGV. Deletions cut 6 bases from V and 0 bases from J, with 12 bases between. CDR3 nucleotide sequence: TGTGCCAGCAGTTCCCCATTACTAGCCAAAAACATTCAGTACTTC. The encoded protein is CASSSPLLAKNIQYF.

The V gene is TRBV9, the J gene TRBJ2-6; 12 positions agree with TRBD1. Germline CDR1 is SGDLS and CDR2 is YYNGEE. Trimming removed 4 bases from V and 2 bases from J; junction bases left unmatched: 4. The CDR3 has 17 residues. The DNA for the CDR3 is TGTGCCAGCAGCCCCGGGACAGGGGGCCCTGGGGCCAACGTCCTGACTTTC. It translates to CASSPGTGGPGANVLTF. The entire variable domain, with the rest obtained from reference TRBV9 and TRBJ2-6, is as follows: DSGVTQTPKHLITATGQRVTLRCSPRSGDLSVYWYQQSLDQGLQFLIQYYNGEERAKGNILERFSAQQFPDLHSELNLSSLELGDSALYFCASSPGTGGPGANVLTFGAGSRLTVL.

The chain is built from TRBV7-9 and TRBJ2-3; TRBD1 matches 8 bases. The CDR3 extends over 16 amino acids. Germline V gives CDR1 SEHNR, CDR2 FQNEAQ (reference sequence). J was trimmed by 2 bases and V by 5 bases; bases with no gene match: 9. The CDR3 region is CASSHRDRPTTDTQYF. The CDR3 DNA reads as TGTGCCAGCAGCCACCGGGACAGGCCTACCACAGATACGCAGTATTTT.

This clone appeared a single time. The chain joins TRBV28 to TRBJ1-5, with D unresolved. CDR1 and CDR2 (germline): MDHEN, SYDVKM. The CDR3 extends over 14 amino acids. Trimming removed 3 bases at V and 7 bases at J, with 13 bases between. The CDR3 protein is CASSFHLPWQPQHF. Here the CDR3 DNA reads TGTGCCAGCAGTTTCCATCTACCTTGGCAGCCCCAGCATTTT.

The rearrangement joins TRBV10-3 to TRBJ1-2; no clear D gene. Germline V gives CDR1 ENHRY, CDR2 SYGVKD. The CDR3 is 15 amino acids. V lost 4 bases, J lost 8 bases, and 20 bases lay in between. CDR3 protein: CAISGKDGLWEGYTF. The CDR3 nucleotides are TGTGCCATCAGTGGAAAGGACGGCCTCTGGGAGGGCTACACCTTC.

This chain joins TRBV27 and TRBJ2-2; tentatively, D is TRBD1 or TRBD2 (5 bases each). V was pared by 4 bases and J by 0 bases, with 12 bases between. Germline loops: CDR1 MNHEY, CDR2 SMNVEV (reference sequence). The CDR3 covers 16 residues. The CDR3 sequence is CASSSGDVANTGELFF. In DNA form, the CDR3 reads TGTGCCAGCAGTTCCGGGGACGTTGCGAACACCGGGGAGCTGTTTTTT.

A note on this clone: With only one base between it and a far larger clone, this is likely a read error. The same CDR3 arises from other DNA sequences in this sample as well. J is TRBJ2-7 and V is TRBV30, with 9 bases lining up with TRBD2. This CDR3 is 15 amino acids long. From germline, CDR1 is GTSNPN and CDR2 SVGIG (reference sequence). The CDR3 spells CAWSVLAGTYYEQYF. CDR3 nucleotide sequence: TGTGCCTGGAGTGTACTAGCGGGTACTTACTACGAACAGTACTTC.

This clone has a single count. The CDR3 sequence is CASSSTAPRSGANVLTF. CDR3 DNA: TGTGCCAGCAGCTCAACCGCCCCCCGCTCTGGGGCCAACGTCCTGACTTTC. This sequence joins TRBV7-6 and TRBJ2-6, with D unclear. The CDR3 is made up of 17 amino acids. V was shortened by 4 bases and J by 0 bases, with 13 bases between the two germline ends. CDR1 SGHVS and CDR2 FNYEAQ come from the germline V gene.

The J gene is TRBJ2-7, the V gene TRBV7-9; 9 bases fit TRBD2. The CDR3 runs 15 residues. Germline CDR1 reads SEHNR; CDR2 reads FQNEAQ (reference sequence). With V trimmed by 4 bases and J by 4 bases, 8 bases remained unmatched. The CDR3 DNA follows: TGTGCCAGCAGCTCCCGTCTAGCGGGATATTACGAGCAGTACTTC. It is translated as CASSSRLAGYYEQYF.

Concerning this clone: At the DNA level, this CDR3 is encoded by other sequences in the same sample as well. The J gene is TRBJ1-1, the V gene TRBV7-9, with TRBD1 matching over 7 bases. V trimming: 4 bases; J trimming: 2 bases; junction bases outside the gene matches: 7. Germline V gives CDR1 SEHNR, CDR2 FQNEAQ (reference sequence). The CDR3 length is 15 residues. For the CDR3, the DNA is TGTGCCAGCAGCTCCAGGGACAGACTAAACACTGAAGCTTTCTTT. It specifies CASSSRDRLNTEAFF.

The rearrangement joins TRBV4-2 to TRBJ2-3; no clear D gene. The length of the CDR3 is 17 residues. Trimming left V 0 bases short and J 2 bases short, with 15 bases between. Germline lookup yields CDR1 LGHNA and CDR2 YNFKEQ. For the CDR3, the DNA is TGTGCCAGCAGCCAAGACCATATGGATGGTTACACAGATACGCAGTATTTT. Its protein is CASSQDHMDGYTDTQYF.

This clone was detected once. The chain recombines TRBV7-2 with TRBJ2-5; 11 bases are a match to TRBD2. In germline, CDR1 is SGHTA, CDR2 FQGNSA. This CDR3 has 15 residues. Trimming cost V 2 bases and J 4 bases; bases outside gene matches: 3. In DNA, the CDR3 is TGTGCCAGCAGCTTAACCGGACTAGCGGGAGAGACCCAGTACTTC. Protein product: CASSLTGLAGETQYF.

The CDR3 protein is CASIPLAGGAEPTSTDTQYF. As DNA, the CDR3 is TGTGCCAGCATTCCCCTAGCGGGAGGAGCCGAACCAACTAGCACAGATACGCAGTATTTT. The genes are TRBV2 and TRBJ2-3; 11 bases line up with TRBD2. J was trimmed by 0 bases and V by 7 bases; bases with no gene match: 18. The CDR3 is 20 amino acids. The germline CDR1 and CDR2 sequences are SNHLY and FYNNEI.

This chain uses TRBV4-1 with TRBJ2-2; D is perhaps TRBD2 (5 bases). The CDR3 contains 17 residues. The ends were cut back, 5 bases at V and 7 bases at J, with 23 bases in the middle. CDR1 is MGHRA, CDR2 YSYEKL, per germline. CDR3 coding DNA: TGCGCCAGCAGCTTCCGGACTTCCCTCCCGTTTAACGGGGAGCTGTTTTTT. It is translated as CASSFRTSLPFNGELFF.

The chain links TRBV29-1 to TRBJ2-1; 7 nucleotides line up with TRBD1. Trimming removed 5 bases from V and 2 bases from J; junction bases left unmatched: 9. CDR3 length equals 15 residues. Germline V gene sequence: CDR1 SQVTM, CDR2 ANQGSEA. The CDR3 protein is CSVLLDRRPYNEQFF. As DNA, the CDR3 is TGCAGCGTTCTCCTGGACAGGCGTCCCTACAATGAGCAGTTCTTC.

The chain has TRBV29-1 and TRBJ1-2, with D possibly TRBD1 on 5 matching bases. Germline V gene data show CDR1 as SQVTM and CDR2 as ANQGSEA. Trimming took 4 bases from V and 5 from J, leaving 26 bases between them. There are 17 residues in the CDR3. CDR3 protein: CSVVGGRRESEAYGYTF. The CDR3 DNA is TGCAGCGTTGTTGGGGGGAGGCGCGAGAGCGAAGCGTATGGCTACACCTTC.

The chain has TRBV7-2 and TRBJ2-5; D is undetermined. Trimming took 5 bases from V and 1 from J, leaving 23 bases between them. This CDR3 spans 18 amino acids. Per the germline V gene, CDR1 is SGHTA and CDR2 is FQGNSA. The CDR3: CASSLPAWTQFRQETQYF. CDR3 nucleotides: TGTGCCAGCAGCCTGCCGGCTTGGACCCAATTTCGCCAAGAGACCCAGTACTTC.

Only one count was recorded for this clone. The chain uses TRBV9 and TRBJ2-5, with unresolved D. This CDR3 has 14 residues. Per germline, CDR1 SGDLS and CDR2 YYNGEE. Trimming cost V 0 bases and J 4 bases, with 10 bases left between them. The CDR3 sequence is CASSVARSGETQYF. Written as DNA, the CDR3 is TGTGCCAGCAGCGTAGCTAGATCAGGAGAGACCCAGTACTTC.

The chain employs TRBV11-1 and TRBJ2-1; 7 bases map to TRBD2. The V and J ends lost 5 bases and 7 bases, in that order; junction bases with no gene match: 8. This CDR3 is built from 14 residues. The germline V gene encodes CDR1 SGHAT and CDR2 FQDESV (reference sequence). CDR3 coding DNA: TGTGCCAGCAGCCCCAGGGAGGGGCTAAATGAGCAGTTCTTC. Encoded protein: CASSPREGLNEQFF.

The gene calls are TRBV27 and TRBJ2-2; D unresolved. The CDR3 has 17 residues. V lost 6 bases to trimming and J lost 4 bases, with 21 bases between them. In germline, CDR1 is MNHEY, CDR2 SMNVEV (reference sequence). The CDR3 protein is CASSPRPGLSGTGELFF. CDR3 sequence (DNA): TGTGCCAGCAGCCCCCGACCCGGGCTCTCGGGCACCGGGGAGCTGTTTTTT.

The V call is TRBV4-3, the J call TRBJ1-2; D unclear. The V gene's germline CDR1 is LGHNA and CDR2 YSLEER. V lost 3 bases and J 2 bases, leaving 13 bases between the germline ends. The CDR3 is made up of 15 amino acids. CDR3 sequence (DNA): TGCGCCAGCAGCCATTTGGCAGGCTCCAACTATGGCTACACCTTC. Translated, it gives CASSHLAGSNYGYTF.

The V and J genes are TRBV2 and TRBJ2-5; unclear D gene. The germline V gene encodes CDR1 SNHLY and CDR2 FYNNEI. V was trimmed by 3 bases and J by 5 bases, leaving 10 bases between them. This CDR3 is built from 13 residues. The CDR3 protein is CASSERFGETQYF. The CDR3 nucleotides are TGTGCCAGCAGTGAGAGATTCGGGGAGACCCAGTACTTC.